Shown below are 9 T cell receptor beta chains from a single sample sequenced in a study of Graves' ophthalmopathy and Graves' hyperthyroidism. Amplification targeted the TCR beta CDR3 regions, with RNA transcripts as the source material. In the first round, RT-PCR was carried out with HTBI primers, and a multiplex PCR formed the second round. TCRdb re-analysed the multiplex PCR reads in MiXCR, keeping a single row per CDR3 protein. The sample contains around 670,000 distinct CDR3 sequences, 40% of which appear only once. The sample taken for sequencing was peripheral blood. These receptor sequences come from an adult man with Graves' ophthalmopathy.

The gene calls are TRBV10-3 and TRBJ1-2; D not resolved. The germline CDR1 and CDR2 sequences are ENHRY and SYGVKD. CDR3 length: 12 amino acids. V dropped 0 bases and J dropped 7 bases, with 6 bases sitting between them. In nucleotides, the CDR3 is TGTGCCATCAGTGAGTCAGGGATTGGCTACACCTTC. Amino acid sequence: CAISESGIGYTF.

V is TRBV15 and J is TRBJ1-6; D is perhaps TRBD1 (5 bases). Trimming removed 3 bases at V and 7 bases at J, with 10 bases between. The CDR3 totals 14 residues. CDR1 LNHNV and CDR2 YYDKDF come from the germline V gene (reference sequence). The CDR3 spells CATSSLGPNSPLHF. The CDR3 DNA is TGTGCCACCAGCAGTTTGGGACCGAATTCACCCCTCCACTTT. The whole variable domain, filled in from reference TRBV15 and TRBJ1-6, reads DAMVIQNPRYQVTQFGKPVTLSCSQTLNHNVMYWYQQKSSQAPKLLFHYYDKDFNNEADTPDNFQSRRPNTSFCFLDIRSPGLGDTAMYLCATSSLGPNSPLHFGNGTRLTVT.

Worth noting for this clonotype: One end of the junction varies from germline; a read error may be responsible. The V call is TRBV5-6, the J call TRBJ1-1; possibly TRBD1 for D (5 bases). This CDR3 has 13 residues. Germline values: CDR1 SGHDT, CDR2 YYEEEE. The CDR3 sequence is CASEYSGLTEVFF. The CDR3 nucleotides read TGTGCCAGCGAGTACTCGGGGCTCACTGAAGTTTTCTTT.

This clonotype was observed once. The rearrangement joins TRBV25-1 to TRBJ1-1, with 9 nucleotides matching TRBD1. The CDR3 loop spans 16 amino acids. V lost 4 bases and J lost 0; bases outside the gene matches: 6. The germline V gene has CDR1 MGHDK and CDR2 SYGVNS. The CDR3 here is CASSASRDRVNTEAFF. The CDR3 DNA reads as TGTGCCAGCAGTGCTAGCCGGGACAGGGTGAACACTGAAGCTTTCTTT.

This clonotype was observed a few times. The CDR3 DNA reads as TGTGCCAGCAGCCCAACTAACATGCAGGCCCGGGAGCAGTACTTC. Translated, it gives CASSPTNMQAREQYF. The V and J genes are TRBV7-9 and TRBJ2-7; unclear D gene. Trimming shortened V by 5 bases and J by 7 bases, and 21 bases separated the two germline ends. This CDR3 has 15 amino acids. CDR1 and CDR2 from the germline V gene are SEHNR and FQNEAQ (reference sequence).

In its sample, this clonotype was seen once. The chain carries TRBV29-1 and TRBJ1-1; the match to TRBD1 covers 7 bases. Per the germline V gene, CDR1 is SQVTM and CDR2 is ANQGSEA. The CDR3 covers 13 residues. V lost 3 bases, J lost 3 bases, and 4 bases stayed unmatched. This chain's CDR3 is CSVDRGQDTEAFF. Here the CDR3 DNA reads TGCAGCGTTGATAGGGGGCAGGACACTGAAGCTTTCTTT.

The V call is TRBV29-1, the J call TRBJ2-5, with 8 bases matching TRBD2. CDR1 and CDR2 (germline): SQVTM, ANQGSEA. V trimming: 7 bases; J trimming: 4 bases; junction bases outside the gene matches: 8. CDR3 length equals 13 residues. CDR3 bases: TGCAGCGCCAGCGGGGGAGTTGTAGAGACCCAGTACTTC. It yields the protein CSASGGVVETQYF.

This clonotype was detected only a few times. This chain links TRBV12-3 or TRBV12-4 with TRBJ2-7; D unresolved. CDR3 length: 14 residues. The V and J ends lost 8 bases and 0 bases respectively, with 14 bases between them. Here the CDR3 reads CASRVSPASYEQYF. CDR3 coding DNA: TGTGCCAGCCGCGTGTCCCCCGCCTCCTACGAGCAGTACTTC.

The chain is built from TRBV2 and TRBJ1-4; TRBD1 aligns across 7 bases. Germline loops: CDR1 SNHLY, CDR2 FYNNEI. The CDR3 length is 14 residues. J was trimmed by 7 bases and V by 5 bases; bases with no gene match: 7. The CDR3 region is CASSKTGAGEKLFF. CDR3 nucleotide sequence: TGTGCCAGCAGTAAAACAGGGGCAGGTGAAAAACTGTTTTTT.